This T cell receptor beta chain emerged from a study of T cell clonotyping in hematopoietic cell transplantation. Indicated time point: recipient sample about 28 days before transplant, after cytoreduction. Measured with immunoSEQ multiplex PCR; TCRdb has only the in-frame clones, and not every one. In the table there are tens of thousands of clones, 90% to 96% of which are singletons. Trimming removed 5 bases from V and 4 bases from J, with 11 bases in between. The CDR3 contains 12 residues. In germline, CDR1 is GTSNPN, CDR2 SVGIG (reference sequence). This clone appeared once. The J gene is TRBJ1-2, the V gene TRBV30, with D possibly matching TRBD1 (5 bases). This material consisted of peripheral blood mononuclear cells, taken before stem cell transplant. The TCR sequence derives from a woman aged 45-60 years with acute myeloid leukemia. Some clones in this sample may be carry-over from other donors' samples. The CDR3 region has the DNA TGTGCCTGGTCAGGGATGGGCTATGGCTACACCTTC. Translation gives CAWSGMGYGYTF.